The entry below gives a single TCR beta chain sequence along with its context. This record comes from a study of blood T cell repertoires in COVID-19. At the level of the study: Donors in the United States, Italy and Spain gave samples during acute or convalescent COVID-19. Nucleic acid was either cDNA or gDNA, and it came from T cells, B-cell-depleted T cells, or PBMCs.

Study members were between about 18 and 90 years old and lived in some 22 US regions. As originally analysed: Amplification of reference gene primers provided the estimated nucleated cell counts. Sequencing used immunoSEQ multiplex PCR; TCRdb keeps in-frame clones, though not all of them. V, J and clone size are those of that table, while D and trimming were read from the DNA. The sample shows hundreds of thousands of clones, around 90% of them seen only once. CDR3 length: 13 amino acids. V dropped 3 bases and J dropped 5; count of bases not matched to a gene: 1. The germline gives CDR1 SGHTA, CDR2 FQGNSA.

Sequencing was done on a sample of PBMCs or T cells enriched from blood (not recorded which). The receptor was isolated from a woman aged 18-29 years with acute COVID-19. The rearrangement joins TRBV7-2 to TRBJ2-7, with TRBD1 matching 10 bases. This chain's CDR3 is CASSFGTGDEQYF. The CDR3 DNA sequence: TGTGCCAGCAGCTTTGGGACAGGGGACGAGCAGTACTTC.